Described below is a single T cell receptor (beta chain) sequence and its context. This sample is part of a study of blood T cell repertoires in COVID-19. Looked up from germline, CDR1 is KGHSH and CDR2 is LQKENI. This CDR3 spans 16 amino acids. V gave up 2 bases and J gave up 5 bases; unmatched junction bases: 8. TCRdb's copy holds only in-frame clones and misses some; the assay was immunoSEQ multiplex PCR. This sample has around 300,000 clones, with over 80% found just once. The chain is built from TRBV18 and TRBJ1-5; TRBD1 matches at 8 bases. The sequenced material came from PBMCs or T cells enriched from blood (not recorded which). The clonotype comes from a man aged 25-45 years who had recovered from COVID-19. CDR3 bases: TGTGCCAGCTCACCAGGACAGGGCGGGGGATATCAGCCCCAGCATTTT. Translation: CASSPGQGGGYQPQHF.